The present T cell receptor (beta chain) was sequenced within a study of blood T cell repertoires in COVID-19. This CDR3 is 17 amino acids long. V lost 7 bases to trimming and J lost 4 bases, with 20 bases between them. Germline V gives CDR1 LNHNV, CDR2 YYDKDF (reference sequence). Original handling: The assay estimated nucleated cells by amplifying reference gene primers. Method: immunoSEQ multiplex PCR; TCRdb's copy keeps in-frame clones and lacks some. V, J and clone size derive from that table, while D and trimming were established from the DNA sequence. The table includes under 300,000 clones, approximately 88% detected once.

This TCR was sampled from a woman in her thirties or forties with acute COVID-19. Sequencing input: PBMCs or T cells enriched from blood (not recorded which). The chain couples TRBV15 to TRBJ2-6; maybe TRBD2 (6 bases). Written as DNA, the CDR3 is TGTGCCACCACCCAGACTAGATGGCTTCCCGGGGCCAACGTCCTGACTTTC. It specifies CATTQTRWLPGANVLTF.